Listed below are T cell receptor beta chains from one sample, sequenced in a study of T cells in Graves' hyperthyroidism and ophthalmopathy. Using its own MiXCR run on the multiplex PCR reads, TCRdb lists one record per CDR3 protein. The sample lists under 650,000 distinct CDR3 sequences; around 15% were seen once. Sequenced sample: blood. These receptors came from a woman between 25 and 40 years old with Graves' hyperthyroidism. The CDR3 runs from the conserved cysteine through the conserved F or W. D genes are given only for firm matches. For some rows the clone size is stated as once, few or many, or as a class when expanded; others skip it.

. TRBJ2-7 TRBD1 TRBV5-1 CASSFETGGYYEQYF TGCGCCAGCAGCTTCGAGACAGGGGGTTACTACGAGCAGTACTTC
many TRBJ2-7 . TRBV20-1 CSARARRRVYEQYF TGCAGTGCTAGAGCTCGGAGACGGGTCTACGAGCAGTACTTC
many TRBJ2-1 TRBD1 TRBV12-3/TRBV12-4 CASSLNRGGYNEQFF TGTGCCAGCAGTTTAAACAGGGGTGGCTACAATGAGCAGTTCTTC
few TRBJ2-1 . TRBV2 CASAGYEQFF TGTGCCAGCGCGGGATATGAGCAGTTCTTC
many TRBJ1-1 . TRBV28 CASSNNLNTEAFF TGTGCCAGCAGTAATAACTTGAACACTGAAGCTTTCTTT
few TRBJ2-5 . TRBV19 CATIQHPGYLGVPYF TGTGCCACCATTCAACATCCAGGGTACCTCGGAGTTCCGTACTTC
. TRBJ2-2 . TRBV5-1 CASSYDRTGELFF TGCGCCAGCAGCTATGACAGGACCGGGGAGCTGTTTTTT
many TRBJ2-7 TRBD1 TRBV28 CASSLGQGGAYEQYF TGTGCCAGCAGTTTGGGACAGGGGGGAGCCTACGAGCAGTACTTC
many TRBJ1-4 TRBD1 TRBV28 CASTLTADRDNEKLFF TGTGCCAGCACCCTGACTGCGGACAGGGACAATGAAAAACTGTTTTTT
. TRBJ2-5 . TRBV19 CAVQETQYF TGTGCCGTCCAAGAGACCCAGTACTTC
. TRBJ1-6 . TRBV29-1 CSVRVGNNSPLHF TGCAGCGTTCGGGTGGGGAATAATTCACCCCTCCACTTT
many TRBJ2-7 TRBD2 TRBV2 CASISGSSYEQYF TGTGCCAGCATTAGCGGGAGCTCCTACGAGCAGTACTTC
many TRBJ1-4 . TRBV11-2 CASSLRGTANEKLFF TGTGCCAGCAGCTTAAGGGGCACAGCTAATGAAAAACTGTTTTTT